This section outlines one T cell receptor (beta chain) sequence together with its context. Its specificity is unknown. The time point here: recipient sample about 28 days before transplant, after cytoreduction. The data originate from a study of T cell clonotyping in hematopoietic cell transplantation. Study-level results: Few recipient clonotypes overlapped donors; over 95% were de novo at given depth. Graft donor and pretransplant recipient Inverse Simpson Index values predicted broader posttransplant TCR diversity. No sorting was done, leaving CD4 and CD8 contributions mixed.

V lost 2 bases and J lost 7, with 21 bases in between. CDR1 GTSNPN and CDR2 SVGIG come from the germline V gene (reference sequence). This CDR3 is built from 15 residues. Sequencing used immunoSEQ multiplex PCR; TCRdb keeps in-frame clones, though not all of them. Of tens of thousands of clones in the sample, around 90% were seen once. The receptor was isolated from a man between 18 and 35 years old with biphenotypic leukemia. Some clones in this sample may be carry-over from other donors' samples. The V gene is TRBV30, the J gene TRBJ2-7; tentatively, D is TRBD1 (6 bases). Sequenced material: peripheral blood mononuclear cells, taken before stem cell transplant. CDR3 coding DNA: TGTGCCTGGAGTTATGAAGGGGGTATCAAGGTGGAGCAGTACTTC. Its protein is CAWSYEGGIKVEQYF.